One and the same sample provided the 27 T cell receptor beta chains below, sequenced in a study of T-cell reconstitution after alpha-beta-depleted transplantation in children. A TCRbeta library incorporating unique molecular identifiers was prepared. TCRdb called the PCR reads again in MiXCR, with one record for every CDR3 protein. The sample has hundreds of thousands of distinct CDR3 sequences, roughly 13% seen once; the top ten hold around 2%. The sequences come from PBMCs, mostly from graft donor cells, collected 360 days after TCRalphabeta/CD19-depleted stem cell transplant. These receptors were taken from a male patient aged 10 to 17 who had a stem cell transplant for acute myeloid leukemia, so the T cells may come from the graft donor.

The chain joins TRBV18 to TRBJ2-1, with D unclear. Germline CDR1 reads KGHSH; CDR2 reads LQKENI. Trimming stripped 1 base from V and 9 bases from J, with 10 bases between. The CDR3 runs to 13 residues. The CDR3 region has the DNA TGTGCCAGCTCACCACTGGGATTAGGTGAGCAGTTCTTC. Translating gives CASSPLGLGEQFF.

The gene calls are TRBV24-1 and TRBJ2-5; the match to TRBD1 covers 7 bases. The CDR3 is 13 residues long. In germline, CDR1 is KGHDR, CDR2 SFDVKD. V lost 7 bases, J lost 1 base, and 2 bases stayed unmatched. CDR3 amino acids: CATRGTVQETQYF. As DNA, the CDR3 is TGTGCCACCAGGGGGACAGTCCAAGAGACCCAGTACTTC.

This clonotype was detected many times. This chain uses TRBV20-1 with TRBJ1-2, with TRBD1 identical over 12 bases. Germline values: CDR1 DFQATT, CDR2 SNEGSKA (reference sequence). The CDR3 contains 13 residues. V lost 4 bases and J lost 7; bases outside the gene matches: 4. The CDR3 reads CSANRDRGPGYTF. For the CDR3, the DNA is TGCAGTGCTAATAGGGACAGGGGGCCTGGCTACACCTTC.

The genes are TRBV3-1 and TRBJ2-7, with D tentatively TRBD1 (6 bases). The CDR3 has 14 amino acids. With 4 bases removed from V and 8 bases from J, the gap between germline ends came to 18 bases. CDR1 and CDR2 (germline): LGHDT, YNNKEL (reference sequence). Here the CDR3 reads CASSPRQELGKQYF. The CDR3, as DNA: TGTGCCAGCAGCCCCCGACAGGAGCTTGGCAAGCAGTACTTC.

This clonotype was picked up a small number of times. The genes are TRBV5-1 and TRBJ2-5, with 7 bases that match TRBD1. The CDR3 has 12 residues. With V trimmed by 7 bases and J by 5 bases, 5 bases remained unmatched. Germline V CDR1 and CDR2: SGHRS, YFSETQ. The CDR3 protein is CASEGAPETQYF. Written as DNA, the CDR3 is TGCGCCAGCGAGGGGGCCCCGGAGACCCAGTACTTC.

This clonotype has more than one count but fewer than ten. The chain is built from TRBV6-2 or TRBV6-3 and TRBJ2-7; 7 bases are a match to TRBD1. The V gene's germline CDR1 is MNHEY and CDR2 SVGEGT. The CDR3 contains 13 residues. Losses at the gene ends were 4 bases for V and 3 bases for J; bases not matched to a gene: 3. This chain's CDR3 is CASSWGQFYEQYF. In DNA form, the CDR3 reads TGTGCCAGCAGTTGGGGACAGTTCTACGAGCAGTACTTC.

This sequence joins TRBV20-1 and TRBJ2-1, with TRBD2 matching over 13 bases. Per the germline V gene, CDR1 is DFQATT and CDR2 is SNEGSKA (reference sequence). This CDR3 has 16 residues. Unmatched junction bases numbered 12, after V lost 5 bases and J lost 8 bases. CDR3 coding DNA: TGCAGTGCTTGGACTAGCGGGAGTCCATATACCGATGAGCAGTTCTTC. It codes for CSAWTSGSPYTDEQFF.

This clonotype was picked up many times. The junction departs from germline at one end; a sequencing error may be responsible. This chain joins TRBV6-5 and TRBJ2-5, with 8 bases aligning to TRBD2. Germline V gene data show CDR1 as MNHEY and CDR2 as SVGAGI. The CDR3 extends over 16 amino acids. The CDR3 is CASSYTSGYIQENQYF. The CDR3 nucleotides are TGTGCCAGCAGTTACACTAGCGGATATATTCAAGAGAACCAGTACTTC.

This clonotype was seen a handful of times. The chain uses TRBV3-1 and TRBJ2-7; D call uncertain. Germline CDR1 reads LGHDT; CDR2 reads YNNKEL (reference sequence). The CDR3 totals 11 residues. V lost 5 bases, J lost 7 bases, and 9 bases lay in between. As DNA, the CDR3 is TGTGCCAGCAGCTCATACGGGGAGCAGTACTTC. Protein product: CASSSYGEQYF.

This clonotype has ten or more counts. The chain is built from TRBV5-4 and TRBJ2-1; D is possibly TRBD1 (5 bases). Germline V CDR1 and CDR2: SGHNT, YYREEE (reference sequence). This CDR3 is built from 15 residues. Trimming left V 4 bases short and J 0 bases short, with 11 bases between. Written as DNA, the CDR3 is TGTGCCAGCAGCCACAGGTCGAGCTCCTACAATGAGCAGTTCTTC. It translates to CASSHRSSSYNEQFF.

Only a few counts were recorded for this clonotype. J is TRBJ1-1 and V is TRBV4-3, with D unresolved. Trimming took off 0 bases at V and 1 base at J, with 6 bases between the two ends. The CDR3 extends over 14 amino acids. The V gene's germline CDR1 is LGHNA and CDR2 YSLEER. This CDR3 reads CASSQERGNTEAFF. As DNA, the CDR3 is TGCGCCAGCAGCCAAGAAAGAGGGAACACTGAAGCTTTCTTT.

In its sample, this clonotype was seen a few times. V and J are TRBV29-1 and TRBJ2-7; either TRBD1 or TRBD2 may fit D (5 bases each). The V gene lost 4 bases and the J gene lost 7 bases, with 11 bases spanning the gap. In germline, CDR1 is SQVTM, CDR2 ANQGSEA. The CDR3 has 11 amino acids. The CDR3 bases are TGCAGCGTTGCGGCCGGGGCAGAGCAGTACTTC. It translates to CSVAAGAEQYF.

This clonotype was observed a few times. This chain uses TRBV15 with TRBJ1-4; possible D gene TRBD1, 5 bases. The germline V and J ends were trimmed by 0 bases and 6 bases, with 8 bases remaining between them. The CDR3 length is 14 residues. The V gene's germline CDR1 is LNHNV and CDR2 YYDKDF (reference sequence). The CDR3 sequence: CATSREGGDEKLFF. For the CDR3, the DNA is TGTGCCACCAGCAGAGAAGGAGGGGATGAAAAACTGTTTTTT.

This clonotype was found many times. This rearrangement joins TRBV6-2 or TRBV6-3 to TRBJ1-5, with TRBD1 matching 7 bases. The CDR3 runs 14 residues. The V segment lost 6 bases and the J segment 7 bases; nucleotides outside the gene matches: 9. Germline loops: CDR1 MNHEY, CDR2 SVGEGT. CDR3: CASSLLSDRQPQHF. Here the CDR3 DNA reads TGTGCCAGCAGCCTTCTTTCGGACAGGCAGCCCCAGCATTTT.

The rearrangement uses TRBV12-3 or TRBV12-4 and TRBJ1-5; D is possibly TRBD1 (6 bases). This CDR3 is 17 amino acids long. V was shortened by 2 bases and J by 3 bases, with 17 bases between the two germline ends. The CDR3 loop reads CASSLISRGAFNQPQHF. In nucleotides, the CDR3 is TGTGCCAGCAGTTTAATATCTCGGGGGGCTTTCAATCAGCCCCAGCATTTT.

This clonotype was detected a few times. The chain is built from TRBV20-1 and TRBJ1-5; D not resolved. This CDR3 is 14 amino acids long. The V gene lost 5 bases and the J gene lost 0 bases, with 11 bases spanning the gap. Per germline, CDR1 DFQATT and CDR2 SNEGSKA (reference sequence). The CDR3 DNA is TGCAGTGCTGGTCGACACGATAGCAATCAGCCCCAGCATTTT. Its protein is CSAGRHDSNQPQHF.

This clonotype has only a few counts. The chain joins TRBV20-1 to TRBJ2-3; perhaps TRBD1 as D (5 bases). V was cut by 2 bases and J by 6 bases, with 18 bases left in between. This CDR3 is built from 15 residues. Germline V lookup: CDR1 DFQATT, CDR2 SNEGSKA (reference sequence). In nucleotides, the CDR3 is TGCAGTGCTAGACTATGGACAAGGCCAGGGGATACGCAGTATTTT. It translates to CSARLWTRPGDTQYF.

The gene calls are TRBV7-2 and TRBJ1-4; perhaps TRBD1 as D (6 bases). Germline V gene lookup returns CDR1 SGHTA and CDR2 FQGNSA. The V gene lost 0 bases and the J gene lost 1 base, with 9 bases spanning the gap. The CDR3 is 16 residues long. CDR3 DNA sequence: TGTGCCAGCAGCTTAGCTACAGGGCTAACTAATGAAAAACTGTTTTTT. Protein: CASSLATGLTNEKLFF.

This chain connects TRBV10-3 to TRBJ2-3; TRBD1 or TRBD2 may be the D gene (5 bases each). This CDR3 contains 16 residues. Germline V gives CDR1 ENHRY, CDR2 SYGVKD. The V end lost 7 bases, the J end lost 2 bases, and 19 bases lay between the germline ends. The CDR3 DNA reads as TGTGCCATCACAGGAGGCGGGTTGGGACCCACAGATACGCAGTATTTT. Amino acids: CAITGGGLGPTDTQYF.

This clonotype came up many times. The CDR3 DNA sequence: TGCAGTGCTAGAGGAAGTTCCCTCGCCCGAGATACGCAGTATTTT. Translation: CSARGSSLARDTQYF. The rearrangement uses TRBV20-1 and TRBJ2-3, with D hard to call. The CDR3 runs 15 residues. Germline CDR1 DFQATT, CDR2 SNEGSKA (reference sequence). Trimming pared 1 base from V and 5 bases from J, leaving 16 bases between.

This chain connects TRBV2 to TRBJ2-7; 8 nucleotides agree with TRBD2. Germline V gene lookup returns CDR1 SNHLY and CDR2 FYNNEI. V shed 10 bases and J 0 bases; nucleotides not matched to a gene: 8. The CDR3 runs 14 residues. CDR3 region: CATSPGTSSYEQYF. The DNA of the CDR3 is TGTGCCACCTCGCCCGGGACTAGCTCCTACGAGCAGTACTTC.

The gene calls are TRBV20-1 and TRBJ2-1; 11 bases fit TRBD2. Germline V gives CDR1 DFQATT, CDR2 SNEGSKA (reference sequence). This CDR3 spans 19 amino acids. Unmatched junction bases numbered 13, after V lost 0 bases and J lost 3 bases. The CDR3 reads CSARDWLAGGEAGYNEQFF. The CDR3 nucleotides are TGCAGTGCTAGAGATTGGCTAGCGGGAGGAGAAGCCGGCTACAATGAGCAGTTCTTC.

This clonotype was counted many times. The CDR3 is CASMPLNRVANEQYF. The CDR3 DNA follows: TGTGCCAGCATGCCACTTAATAGAGTAGCCAACGAGCAGTACTTC. The rearrangement joins TRBV28 to TRBJ2-7; D is undetermined. Germline CDR1 MDHEN, CDR2 SYDVKM. This CDR3 spans 15 amino acids. V lost 7 bases, J lost 5 bases, and 21 bases lay in between.

V is TRBV20-1 and J is TRBJ2-7; D may be TRBD1 (6 bases). Trimming cost V 0 bases and J 4 bases, with 10 bases left between them. The germline gives CDR1 DFQATT, CDR2 SNEGSKA (reference sequence). This CDR3 spans 13 amino acids. The CDR3 DNA reads as TGCAGTGCTAGAGATCGGACAGTATACGAGCAGTACTTC. It codes for CSARDRTVYEQYF.

This clonotype was counted at least ten times. The CDR3 nucleotides are TGTGCCACGGACAGGGCCTACAATGAGCAGTTCTTC. This sequence encodes CATDRAYNEQFF. This rearrangement joins TRBV28 to TRBJ2-1; 8 bases align to TRBD1. The CDR3 has 12 residues. Germline CDR1 MDHEN, CDR2 SYDVKM. V gave up 10 bases and J gave up 2 bases; unmatched junction bases: 1.

This clonotype came up a few times. This rearrangement joins TRBV28 to TRBJ2-7; D not certain. V was pared by 2 bases and J by 0 bases, with 11 bases between. This CDR3 spans 15 amino acids. Germline values: CDR1 MDHEN, CDR2 SYDVKM. CDR3: CASSLSPSSSYEQYF. The DNA of the CDR3 is TGTGCCAGCAGTTTAAGCCCTAGTAGCTCCTACGAGCAGTACTTC.

This clonotype was recorded many times. The V call is TRBV20-1, the J call TRBJ2-4; D might be TRBD1 or TRBD2, each matching 5 bases. Germline V gene sequence: CDR1 DFQATT, CDR2 SNEGSKA (reference sequence). V lost 6 bases and J lost 1, with 16 bases in between. The CDR3 is 15 residues long. This CDR3 reads CSATDWDGAKNIQYF. CDR3 sequence (DNA): TGCAGTGCCACCGATTGGGACGGGGCCAAAAACATTCAGTACTTC.